Here is one T cell receptor beta chain with its context. The antigen remains unidentified. This specimen comes from a study of cytomegalovirus exposure and HLA in healthy donors. Study-wide results and caveats: Accurate prediction of HLA-A and HLA-B alleles (for most subjects) was reportedly achieved from TCR beta sequences.

The PCR contained 60 Vbeta and 13 Jbeta primers. Clones were read by immunoSEQ multiplex PCR, and TCRdb kept only the in-frame ones, dropping some. Altogether roughly 230,000 clones are present, roughly 84% being singletons, with the ten largest covering 0.2% to 0.25%. Germline values: CDR1 MNHEY, CDR2 SVGAGI. The CDR3 is 16 residues long. V lost 4 bases and J 4 bases, leaving 16 bases between the germline ends. J is TRBJ1-4 and V is TRBV6-5; unclear D gene. The origin of this receptor is a girl aged 2-10 years in good health and CMV-seronegative. Sequenced material: PBMCs. The CDR3 protein is CASSSLYSADNEKLFF. DNA for the CDR3: TGTGCCAGCAGTTCTTTATACTCGGCGGATAATGAAAAACTGTTTTTT.